This T cell receptor (beta chain) was profiled in a study of PD-L1 blockade in urothelial cancer (dated by TCRdb to about 2017). Study-wide context: Therapy was started at some point between 2013 and 2015 for all patients, and atezolizumab 1,200 mg was administered intravenously every 3 weeks. An exploratory multi-omic analysis was conducted of the somatic, immune and clinical correlates of response to PD-L1 blockade with atezolizumab in urothelial cancer. Progression-free survival longer than 6 months counted as durable clinical benefit, and TCR features were additionally tested against both progression-free and overall survival. An ECOG performance status of 0 or 1 was recorded for the patients, and 0 to 3 prior chemotherapy regimens had been received by the patients. Blood samples were analyzed at two time points: 3 weeks after treatment start (second dose) and 6 weeks after treatment start. Nine patients achieved durable clinical benefit and approximately 19 did not. Twenty-nine patients had pretreatment blood TCR-seq, roughly 24 had at least one posttreatment blood collection, and roughly 24 had tumor TCR-seq. Twenty-five of 29 patients were males with bladder-origin urothelial cancer, and about 65% of the roughly 30 reported a prior smoking history. Blood samples yielded a median of roughly 150,000 T cells and 65,000 to 95,000 unique TCRs, with median clonality approximately 0.08. Whole exome sequencing and RNA sequencing of pretreatment tumors were performed alongside TCR sequencing in the same patients. Pretreatment tumor samples, along with matched peripheral blood collected serially before and after atezolizumab treatment, underwent TCR sequencing.

Synthetic TCR analog templates were spiked into each PCR so that absolute template abundance could be estimated from read counts. The immunoSEQ assay was used to amplify TCRbeta CDR3 regions from genomic DNA with bias-controlled V and J gene primers. Sequencing of rearranged TCRbeta segments was performed at approximately 20X coverage. Per the source publication's procedure: Clustering was used to correct sequencing errors, and CDR3s were annotated against IMGT so that V, D and J genes could be assigned. Downstream analyses used only productive TCRbeta rearrangements and left out out-of-frame or stop-codon sequences. Clonality was computed as one minus Shannon entropy normalized by the log of the number of unique productive sequences. Fisher's exact test with Benjamini-Hochberg correction, using a cutoff of adjusted p below 0.01, was how clones that differed between time points or between blood and tumor were identified. Not all clones reach the TCRdb copy of this immuneACCESS table, which keeps in-frame sequences only. Checked studies attribute under half of the gap to unresolved V genes and leave the rest unexplained. Clone size and the V and J calls come from that table; the DNA yielded D and trimming. The sample table holds 38,000 or so clones, of which 83% were seen once. The top ten clones comprise about 17% of the sample.

The cohort comprised fewer than 35 patients with locally advanced or metastatic urothelial carcinoma treated at Memorial Sloan Kettering on a trial protocol. Peripheral blood mononuclear cells were collected pretreatment and during treatment, at between 1 and 8 total time points per patient. The Qiagen DNeasy Blood extraction kit was used to purify genomic DNA from total PBMCs and tumor samples. PBMCs were collected pretreatment and during treatment and were isolated and stored as previously described. On this clone itself: Its cognate antigen has yet to be identified. Per-base quality was not reported, and no clone a single base away is much larger than it.

Trimming takes 4 bases from V and 10 bases from J, and the germline ends sit 16 bases apart. The CDR3 measures 13 amino acids from cysteine to phenylalanine. Only CDR3 DNA remains: 39 bases, in frame from the first base. CDR1 and CDR2 (MNHEY, SMNVEV) derive from the germline V gene (reference sequence). Results and caveats for the whole study, not just this receptor: Because of the small sample size (n ≈ 30) and the many exploratory analyses performed, the results are intended to be regarded as hypothesis-generating. A pretreatment peripheral blood TCR clonality below the median was linked to improved progression-free and overall survival. At 3 weeks after the start of treatment, tumor-associated TCR clones in peripheral blood had expanded more in patients with durable benefit (n ≈ 24, p = 0.022).

In this chain, TRBV27 is recombined with TRBJ2-5, with a weak D call of TRBD2 (6 bases match). This sequence originates from a man between 60 and 75 years old with urothelial cancer. The sequencing here drew on PBMCs, taken around atezolizumab (anti-PD-L1) treatment. The CDR3 region: CASSWKGKEGQYF. The DNA sequence is as follows: TGTGCCAGCAGTTGGAAAGGGAAGGAGGGCCAGTACTTC.